Listed here is a single T cell receptor beta chain. Antigen specificity is unknown. The study made its TCR cDNA through 5'RACE template switching. That step introduced a universal primer site along with UMIs. TCRdb recomputed calls from the 5' RACE reads with MiXCR, one row per CDR3 protein. The sample carries 450,000 to 650,000 distinct CDR3 sequences, around a fifth recorded once. This specimen belongs to a study of T cells after yellow fever vaccination. Across the whole study: SMART-Seq v4 Ultra Low Input handled preparation of low-cell-number fractions. The study's findings and limits: Weaker, the secondary response peaked sooner, at day 5 versus 15. In post-booster samples, most primary-vaccination clones reappeared (about 96% CD4, 88% CD8).

The clonotype comes from a man younger than 35 who received the YFV17D yellow fever vaccine. Here the sequenced sample was PBMCs, taken approximately 22 days after the first yellow fever vaccination.

The CDR3 sequence is CASSAPRPDRGLGEHSEAFF. CDR3 bases: TGTGCCAGCAGCGCACCGCGGCCCGACAGGGGGTTAGGGGAACACTCTGAAGCTTTCTTT. V gene TRBV3-1 combines with J gene TRBJ1-1; 9 bases are a match to TRBD1. The CDR3 has 20 amino acids. With 5 bases clipped from V and 6 bases from J, the junction kept 25 bases outside the gene matches. The germline gives CDR1 LGHDT, CDR2 YNNKEL (reference sequence).